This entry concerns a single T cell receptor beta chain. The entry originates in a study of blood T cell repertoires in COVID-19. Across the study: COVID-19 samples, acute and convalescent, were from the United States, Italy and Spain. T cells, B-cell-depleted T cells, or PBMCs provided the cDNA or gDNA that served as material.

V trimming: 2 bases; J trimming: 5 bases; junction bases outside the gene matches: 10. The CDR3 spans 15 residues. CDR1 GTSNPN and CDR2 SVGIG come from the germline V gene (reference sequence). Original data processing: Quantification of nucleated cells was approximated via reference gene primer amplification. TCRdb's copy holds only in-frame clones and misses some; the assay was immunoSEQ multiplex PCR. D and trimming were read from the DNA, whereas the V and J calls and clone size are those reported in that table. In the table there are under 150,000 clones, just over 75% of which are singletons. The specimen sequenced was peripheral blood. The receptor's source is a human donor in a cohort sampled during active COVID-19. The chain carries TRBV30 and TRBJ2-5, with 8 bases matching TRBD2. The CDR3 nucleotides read TGTGCCTGGAGTCAACTAAGCGGGGGCAGGGAGACCCAGTACTTC. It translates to CAWSQLSGGRETQYF.